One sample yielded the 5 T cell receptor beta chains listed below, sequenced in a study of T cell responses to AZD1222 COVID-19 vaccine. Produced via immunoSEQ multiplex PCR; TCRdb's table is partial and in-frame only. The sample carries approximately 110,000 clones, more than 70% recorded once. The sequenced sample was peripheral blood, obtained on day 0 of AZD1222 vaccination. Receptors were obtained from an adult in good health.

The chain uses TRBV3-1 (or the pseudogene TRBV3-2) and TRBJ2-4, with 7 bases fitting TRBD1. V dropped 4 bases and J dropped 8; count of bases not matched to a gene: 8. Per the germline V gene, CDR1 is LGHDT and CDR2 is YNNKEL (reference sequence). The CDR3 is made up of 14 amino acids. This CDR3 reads CASSRGDRVDIQYF. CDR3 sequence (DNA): TGTGCCAGCAGCCGCGGAGACAGGGTAGACATTCAGTACTTC.

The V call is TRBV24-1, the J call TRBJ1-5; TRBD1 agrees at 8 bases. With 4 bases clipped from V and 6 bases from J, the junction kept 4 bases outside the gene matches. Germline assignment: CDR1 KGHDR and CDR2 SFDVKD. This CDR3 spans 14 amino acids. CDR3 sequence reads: CATSEPGGTQPQHF. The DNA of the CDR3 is TGTGCCACCAGTGAACCAGGGGGCACTCAGCCCCAGCATTTT.

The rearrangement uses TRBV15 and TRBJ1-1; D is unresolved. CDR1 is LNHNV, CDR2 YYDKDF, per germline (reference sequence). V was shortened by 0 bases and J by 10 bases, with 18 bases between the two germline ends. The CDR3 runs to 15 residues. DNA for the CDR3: TGTGCCACCAGCAGAGATCTGGCGGAAGGAGGTCGAGCTTTCTTT. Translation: CATSRDLAEGGRAFF. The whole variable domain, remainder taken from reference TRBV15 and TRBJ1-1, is DAMVIQNPRYQVTQFGKPVTLSCSQTLNHNVMYWYQQKSSQAPKLLFHYYDKDFNNEADTPDNFQSRRPNTSFCFLDIRSPGLGDTAMYLCATSRDLAEGGRAFFGQGTRLTVV.

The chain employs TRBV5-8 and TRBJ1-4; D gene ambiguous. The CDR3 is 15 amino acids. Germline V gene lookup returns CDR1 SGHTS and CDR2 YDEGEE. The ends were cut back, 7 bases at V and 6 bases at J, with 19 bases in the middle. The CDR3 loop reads CASPYRGGRHEKLFF. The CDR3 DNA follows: TGTGCCAGCCCCTACCGGGGAGGACGACATGAAAAACTGTTTTTT. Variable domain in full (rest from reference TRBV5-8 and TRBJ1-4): EAGVTQSPTHLIKTRGQQATLRCSPISGHTSVYWYQQALGLGLQFLLWYDEGEERNRGNFPPRFSGRQFPNYSSELNVNALELEDSALYLCASPYRGGRHEKLFFGSGTQLSVL.

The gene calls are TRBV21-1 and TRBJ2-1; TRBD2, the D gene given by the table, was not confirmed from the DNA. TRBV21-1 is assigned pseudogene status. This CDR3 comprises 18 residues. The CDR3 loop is CASSKKKGGSDSYNEQFF. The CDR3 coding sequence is TGTGCCAGCAGCAAAAAAAAGGGCGGGAGCGACTCCTACAATGAGCAGTTCTTC.